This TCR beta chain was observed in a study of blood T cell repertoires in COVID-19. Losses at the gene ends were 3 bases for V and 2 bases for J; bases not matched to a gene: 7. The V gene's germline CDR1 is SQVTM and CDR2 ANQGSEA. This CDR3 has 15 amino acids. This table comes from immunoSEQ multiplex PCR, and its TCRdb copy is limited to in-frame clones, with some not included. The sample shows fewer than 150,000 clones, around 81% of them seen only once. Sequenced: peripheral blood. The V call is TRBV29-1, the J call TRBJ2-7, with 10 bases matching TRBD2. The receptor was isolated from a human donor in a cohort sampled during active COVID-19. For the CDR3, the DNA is TGCAGCGTTGAGTCTAGCGGGGGCCCAACCTACGAGCAGTACTTC. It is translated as CSVESSGGPTYEQYF.